This T cell receptor beta chain was sequenced during a study of vaccination and CD4 T cells after COVID-19 (dated by TCRdb to 2021 to 2024). Context from the whole study: Convalescent patients had a positive SARS-CoV-2 result on nasal swab PCR, and of these patients, nine had mild disease and one had severe disease. The convalescent cohort included six males and four females, with two Hispanic individuals, seven Caucasians, two Asians and one multiracial person. Participants received two doses of either the Pfizer-BioNTech BNT162b2 vaccine (n=8) or the Moderna mRNA-1273 vaccine (n=2). Post-COVID blood samples from convalescent patients were collected a median of around 100 days after diagnosis, with a range of roughly 35 to 180 days. The time from the second vaccine dose to post-vaccine blood sampling had a median of roughly 70 days and ranged from about 14 to 241 days. For stimulating the cultures, overlapping spike peptide pools were used, derived from SARS-CoV-2 as well as from the common cold coronaviruses HCoV-NL63, HCoV-OC43 and HCoV-229E. Control cultures received a CEFX viral epitope pool as the positive control, an HIV-1 Nef peptide pool as the negative control, or no peptide. In around nine COVID-19 convalescent patients and a few infection-naive healthy vaccine recipients, the spike-specific CD4+ TCR repertoire before mRNA vaccination was compared with the repertoire after mRNA vaccination.

Regarding this clonotype: Its cognate antigen has yet to be identified. Base quality data are lacking; no much larger clone is found one base away.

CDR1 is given as DFQATT and CDR2 as SNEGSKA, both from the germline V gene (reference sequence). The CDR3 sequence holds 13 residues, the cysteine and phenylalanine included. Of the read, only the CDR3 DNA is kept; its 39 bases are in frame from base 1. The trim is 1 base for V and 7 bases for J, with a gap of 11 bases between the germline ends. Paper-wide results and their limitations: The number of convalescent patients in the study was relatively small, and the study did not examine early timepoints following natural infection. In convalescent patients, a median roughly 88% of post-vaccine SARS-CoV-2-reactive clones were detected only after vaccination, suggesting vaccine-specific priming. The median number of SARS-CoV-2-reactive clonotypes rose from about 19 after infection to about 40 after vaccination, but the change was not significant. In convalescent patients, nearly all vaccine-specific clones (304 of 307) were found to be mono-reactive for SARS-CoV-2 spike rather than cross-reactive with common cold coronaviruses.

Sample treatment or condition, as interpreted from the label and publication: approximately nine-day PBMC culture with coronavirus spike peptide pools or control peptides (ViraFEST assay). The ViraFEST assay, used in the study, expanded antigen-specific T cells with peptide pools and then identified the expanded clonotypes through TCR sequencing. Positive SARS-CoV-2 PCR tests in the convalescent patients dated from March to December 2020, before Alpha, Beta and Delta variants emerged in the United States. Each well held millions of PBMCs cultured in IMDM containing roughly 5.5% human AB serum and 9 to 10 IU/ml IL-2, with 10 ug/ml peptide pools added. On days 3 and 7, half of the culture medium was replaced with fresh IL-2-containing medium. CD4+ T cells were isolated after around 9 days of culture through negative selection using the EasySep CD4+ T cell isolation kit. Ficoll-Paque Plus gradient centrifugation was used to isolate PBMCs from whole blood, and the isolated PBMCs were then either used fresh or cryopreserved at -140C. Culture conditions were generally each tested in triplicate wells.

Library prep was done by PCR. TCR sequencing of DNA from cultured CD4+ T cells used the Oncomine TCR Beta short-read assay at the Johns Hopkins FTIC core. The QIAamp micro DNA kit was used to extract genomic DNA from the cultured CD4+ T cells. Oncomine TCR Beta libraries from cultured CD4+ T cells were pooled with unique dual indexes and sequenced on an Illumina iSeq 100. Under the source paper's analysis protocol: Non-productive sequences were removed, and CDR3s that did not start with C, did not end with F or W, or were shorter than 7 amino acids were discarded. The MANAFEST web application identified antigen-specific clonotypes by comparing peptide-stimulated wells against reference wells and other culture wells. Positive clones required FDR below 0.05, an odds ratio above 5, and productive frequency above 0.1% in at least two of three replicate wells. Cross-reactive clonotypes were defined as significantly expanded in both SARS-CoV-2 spike wells and at least one common cold coronavirus spike condition. CDR3 homology was assessed with Levenshtein distances (stringdist) and unrooted phylogenetic trees (ape) in R version 3.6.1. TCRdb's own reprocessing of the public reads used fastp at Q25 and MiXCR and kept productive beta chains. Every CDR3 protein is listed once, alongside the most common genes and DNA of its rows. The V and J calls and clone size come from TCRdb's table, not from the authors' own analysis. Within this sample are about 26,000 distinct CDR3 sequences, with about 64% of them counted one time only. The ten largest clonotypes hold around 5% of the sample.

The sample was CD4+ T cells from blood, cultured in vitro. Rearrangement joined TRBV20-1 to TRBJ1-5; a tentative D call is TRBD1 (5 bases match). The TCR sequence derives from a human donor who had recovered from COVID-19. The bases read TGCAGTGCTAGAGGGGGCGACTGGCAGCCCCAGCATTTT. The translation is CSARGGDWQPQHF.